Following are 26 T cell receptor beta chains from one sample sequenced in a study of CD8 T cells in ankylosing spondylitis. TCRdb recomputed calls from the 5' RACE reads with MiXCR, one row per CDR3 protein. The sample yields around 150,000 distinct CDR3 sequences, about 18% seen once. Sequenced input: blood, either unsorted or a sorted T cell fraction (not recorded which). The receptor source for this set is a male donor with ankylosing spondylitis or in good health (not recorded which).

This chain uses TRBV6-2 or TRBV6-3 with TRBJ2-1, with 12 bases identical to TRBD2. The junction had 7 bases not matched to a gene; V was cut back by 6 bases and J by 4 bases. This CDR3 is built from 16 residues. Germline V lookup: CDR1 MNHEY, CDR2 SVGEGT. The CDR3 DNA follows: TGTGCCAGCAGGAGGGGGCTAGCGGGAGGGTACAATGAGCAGTTCTTC. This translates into CASRRGLAGGYNEQFF.

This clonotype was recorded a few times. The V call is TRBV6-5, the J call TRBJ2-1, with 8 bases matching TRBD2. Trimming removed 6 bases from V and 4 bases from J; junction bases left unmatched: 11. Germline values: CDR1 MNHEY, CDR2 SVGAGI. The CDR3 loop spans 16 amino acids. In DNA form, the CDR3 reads TGTGCCAGCAGCTTAGCTGCGGGAGGCTCTTACAATGAGCAGTTCTTC. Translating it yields CASSLAAGGSYNEQFF.

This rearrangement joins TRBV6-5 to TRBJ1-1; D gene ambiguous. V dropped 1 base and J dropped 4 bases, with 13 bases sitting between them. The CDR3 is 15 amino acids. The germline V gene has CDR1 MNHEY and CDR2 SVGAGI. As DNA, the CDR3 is TGTGCCAGCAGTTACTTCCCGGAGGACGGCACTGAAGCTTTCTTT. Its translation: CASSYFPEDGTEAFF.

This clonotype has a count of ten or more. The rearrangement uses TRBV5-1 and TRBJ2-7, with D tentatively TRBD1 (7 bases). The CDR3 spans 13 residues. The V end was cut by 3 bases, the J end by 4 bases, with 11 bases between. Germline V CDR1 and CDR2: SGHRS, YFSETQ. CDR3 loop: CASSSGGIYEQYF. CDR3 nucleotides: TGCGCCAGCAGCTCAGGGGGGATTTACGAGCAGTACTTC.

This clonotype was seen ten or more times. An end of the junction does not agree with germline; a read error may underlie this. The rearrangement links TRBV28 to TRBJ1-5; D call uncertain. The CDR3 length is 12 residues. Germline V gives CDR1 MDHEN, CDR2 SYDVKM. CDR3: CASSIVNQAQHF. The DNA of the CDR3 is TGTGCCAGCAGTATAGTAAATCAGGCCCAGCATTTT.

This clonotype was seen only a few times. The chain's CDR3 is CASSFAQGGAYEQYF. Here the CDR3 DNA reads TGTGCCAGCAGTTTTGCACAGGGGGGGGCCTACGAGCAGTACTTC. V and J are TRBV28 and TRBJ2-7, with TRBD1 as a possible D gene (8 bases). Germline-derived CDR1 and CDR2 are MDHEN and SYDVKM. The CDR3 runs 15 residues. V was clipped by 3 bases and J by 2 bases, with 14 bases between them.

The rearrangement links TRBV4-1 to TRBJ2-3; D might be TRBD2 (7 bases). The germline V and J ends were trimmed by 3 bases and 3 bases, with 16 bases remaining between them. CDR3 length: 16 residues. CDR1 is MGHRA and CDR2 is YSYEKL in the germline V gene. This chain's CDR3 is CASSHTGGLRTDTQYF. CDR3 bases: TGCGCCAGCAGCCATACCGGGGGGCTAAGGACAGATACGCAGTATTTT.

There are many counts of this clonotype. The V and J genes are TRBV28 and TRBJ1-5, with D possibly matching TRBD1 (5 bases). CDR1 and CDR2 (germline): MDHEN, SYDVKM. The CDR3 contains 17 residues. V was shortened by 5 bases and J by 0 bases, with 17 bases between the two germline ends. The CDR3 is CASSHRGPLYSNQPQHF. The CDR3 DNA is TGTGCCAGCAGTCACCGGGGACCGCTATATAGCAATCAGCCCCAGCATTTT.

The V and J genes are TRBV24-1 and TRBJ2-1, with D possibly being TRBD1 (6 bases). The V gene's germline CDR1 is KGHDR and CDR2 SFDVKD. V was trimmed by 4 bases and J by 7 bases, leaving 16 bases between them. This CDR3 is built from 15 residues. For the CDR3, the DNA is TGTGCCACCAGTGACCGGGGCACAGGGAAAAATGAGCAGTTCTTC. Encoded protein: CATSDRGTGKNEQFF.

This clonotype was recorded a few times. The CDR3 loop reads CASSLILAGMETQYF. For the CDR3, the DNA is TGTGCCAGCAGTCTAATACTAGCGGGAATGGAGACCCAGTACTTC. The J gene is TRBJ2-5, the V gene TRBV28; 10 positions agree with TRBD2. The length of the CDR3 is 15 residues. V was pared by 5 bases and J by 5 bases, with 8 bases of the junction left unmatched. Germline V lookup: CDR1 MDHEN, CDR2 SYDVKM.

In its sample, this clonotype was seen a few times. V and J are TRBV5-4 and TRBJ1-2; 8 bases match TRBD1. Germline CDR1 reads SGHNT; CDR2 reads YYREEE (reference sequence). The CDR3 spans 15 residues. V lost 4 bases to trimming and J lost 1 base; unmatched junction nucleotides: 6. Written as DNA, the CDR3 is TGTGCCAGCAGCCCGGGGACAGGTCGTAACTATGGCTACACCTTC. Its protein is CASSPGTGRNYGYTF.

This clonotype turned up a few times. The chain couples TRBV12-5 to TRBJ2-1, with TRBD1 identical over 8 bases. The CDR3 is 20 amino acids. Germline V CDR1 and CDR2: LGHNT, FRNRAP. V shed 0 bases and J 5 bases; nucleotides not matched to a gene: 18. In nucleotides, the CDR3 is TGTGCTAGTGGTTTGGTCCCGCTGACCAGGGGGCGACCCGAACACAATGAGCAGTTCTTC. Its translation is CASGLVPLTRGRPEHNEQFF.

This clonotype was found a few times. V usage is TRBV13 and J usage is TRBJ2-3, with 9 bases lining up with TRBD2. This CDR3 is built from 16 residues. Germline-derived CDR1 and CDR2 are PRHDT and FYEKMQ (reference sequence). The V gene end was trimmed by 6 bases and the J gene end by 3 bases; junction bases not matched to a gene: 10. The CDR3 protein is CASRGWGTSRTDTQYF. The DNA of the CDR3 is TGTGCCAGCAGGGGATGGGGGACTAGCAGAACAGATACGCAGTATTTT.

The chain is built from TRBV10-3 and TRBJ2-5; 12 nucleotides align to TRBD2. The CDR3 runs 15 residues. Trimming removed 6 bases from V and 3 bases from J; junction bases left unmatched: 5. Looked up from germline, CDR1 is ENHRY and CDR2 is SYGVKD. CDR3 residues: CAIRGRLAGEETQYF. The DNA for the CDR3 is TGTGCCATCAGGGGACGACTAGCGGGAGAAGAGACCCAGTACTTC.

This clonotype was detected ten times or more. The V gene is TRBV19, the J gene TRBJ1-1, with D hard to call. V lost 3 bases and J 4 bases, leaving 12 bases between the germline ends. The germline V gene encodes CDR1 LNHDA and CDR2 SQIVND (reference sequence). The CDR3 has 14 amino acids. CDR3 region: CASSIPAESTEAFF. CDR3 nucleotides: TGTGCCAGTAGTATCCCGGCCGAGAGCACTGAAGCTTTCTTT.

The DNA of the CDR3 is TGTGGCATCATGAGAGGGGACTATGGCTACACCTTC. The encoded protein is CGIMRGDYGYTF. V usage is TRBV28 and J usage is TRBJ1-2; perhaps TRBD1 as D (5 bases). CDR3 length: 12 amino acids. From germline, CDR1 is MDHEN and CDR2 SYDVKM.

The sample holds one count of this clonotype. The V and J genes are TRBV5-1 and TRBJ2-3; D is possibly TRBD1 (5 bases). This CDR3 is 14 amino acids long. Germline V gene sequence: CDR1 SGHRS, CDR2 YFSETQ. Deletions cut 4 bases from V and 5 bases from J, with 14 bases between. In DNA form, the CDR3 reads TGCGCCAGCAGCCGAACCCTAGGGGAAGATACGCAGTATTTT. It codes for CASSRTLGEDTQYF.

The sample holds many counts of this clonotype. CDR3 sequence: CASSQDGRTNSPLHF. In DNA form, the CDR3 reads TGCGCCAGCAGCCAAGATGGACGGACCAATTCACCCCTCCACTTT. This rearrangement joins TRBV4-1 to TRBJ1-6, with no clear D. This CDR3 has 15 amino acids. The germline V gene has CDR1 MGHRA and CDR2 YSYEKL. V was trimmed by 0 bases and J by 7 bases, leaving 10 bases between them.

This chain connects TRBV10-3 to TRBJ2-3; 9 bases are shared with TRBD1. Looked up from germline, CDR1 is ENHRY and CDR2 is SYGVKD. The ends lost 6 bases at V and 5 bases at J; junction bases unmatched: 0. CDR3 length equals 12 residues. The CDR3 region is CAIRDRGDTQYF. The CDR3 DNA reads TGTGCCATCAGGGACAGGGGAGATACGCAGTATTTT.

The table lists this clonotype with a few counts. The CDR3 loop reads CASSPSPGQGFYEQYF. The CDR3 bases are TGCGCCAGCAGCCCGTCCCCGGGACAGGGGTTCTACGAGCAGTACTTC. This rearrangement joins TRBV5-1 to TRBJ2-7; 10 bases fit TRBD1. The CDR3 extends over 16 amino acids. Germline V gene data show CDR1 as SGHRS and CDR2 as YFSETQ. Trimming at V came to 4 bases and at J to 3 bases, leaving 10 bases not matched to a gene.

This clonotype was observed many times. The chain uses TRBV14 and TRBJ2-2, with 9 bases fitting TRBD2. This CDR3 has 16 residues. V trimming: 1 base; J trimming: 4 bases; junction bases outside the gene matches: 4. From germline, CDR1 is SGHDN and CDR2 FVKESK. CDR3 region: CASSQGVSGSTGELFF. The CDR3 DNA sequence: TGTGCCAGCAGCCAAGGAGTTAGCGGGAGCACCGGGGAGCTGTTTTTT.

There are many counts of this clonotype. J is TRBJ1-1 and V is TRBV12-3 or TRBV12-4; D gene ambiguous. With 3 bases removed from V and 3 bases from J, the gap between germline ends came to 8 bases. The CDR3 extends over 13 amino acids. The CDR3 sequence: CASSFNSDTEAFF. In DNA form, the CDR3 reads TGTGCCAGCAGTTTCAATTCTGACACTGAAGCTTTCTTT.

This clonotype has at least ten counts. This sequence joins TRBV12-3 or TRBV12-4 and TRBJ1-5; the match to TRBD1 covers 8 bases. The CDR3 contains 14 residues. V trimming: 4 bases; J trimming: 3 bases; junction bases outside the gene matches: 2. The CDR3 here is CASSSDRVNQPQHF. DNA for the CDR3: TGTGCCAGCAGTTCGGACAGGGTCAATCAGCCCCAGCATTTT.

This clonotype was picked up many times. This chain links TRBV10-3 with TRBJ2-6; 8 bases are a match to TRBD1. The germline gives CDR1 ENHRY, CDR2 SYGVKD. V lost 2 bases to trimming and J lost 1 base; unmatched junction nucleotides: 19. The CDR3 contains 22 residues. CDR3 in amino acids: CAISEGLWYGQGMESGANVLTF. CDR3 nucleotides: TGTGCCATCAGTGAGGGGCTTTGGTACGGACAGGGAATGGAATCTGGGGCCAACGTCCTGACTTTC.

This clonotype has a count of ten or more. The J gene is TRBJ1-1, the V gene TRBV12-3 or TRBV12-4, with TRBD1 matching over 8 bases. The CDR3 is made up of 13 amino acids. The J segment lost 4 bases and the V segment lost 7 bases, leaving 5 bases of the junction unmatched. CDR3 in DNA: TGTGCCAGCAATCAGGGGGCCGGCACTGAAGCTTTCTTT. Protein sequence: CASNQGAGTEAFF.

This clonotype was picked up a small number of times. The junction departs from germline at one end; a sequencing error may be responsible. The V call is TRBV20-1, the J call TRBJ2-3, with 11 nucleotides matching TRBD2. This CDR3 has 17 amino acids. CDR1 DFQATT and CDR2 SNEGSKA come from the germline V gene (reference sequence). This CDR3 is CCARDLRLAGNTDTQYF. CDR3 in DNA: TGCTGTGCTAGAGATTTGAGACTAGCGGGAAACACAGATACGCAGTATTTT.